This T cell receptor beta chain was retrieved from a study of T cells in Graves' hyperthyroidism and ophthalmopathy. Broader study findings: By a 13 V-J model, ophthalmopathy was set apart from stable hyperthyroidism.

Newly diagnosed hyperthyroidism, duration under 2 months, in patients aged 18 to 65. Authors of the study amplified TCR beta CDR3 regions from RNA transcripts. Initially, a first-round RT-PCR of the TCR CDR3 employed the HTBI primer set. TCRdb reprocessed the multiplex PCR reads with MiXCR, giving one entry per CDR3 protein. The data show over 250,000 distinct CDR3 sequences, 20% to 25% seen once. V was clipped by 4 bases and J by 7 bases; unmatched bases: 6. Germline assignment: CDR1 SGHRS and CDR2 YFSETQ. The CDR3 contains 14 residues. Details on this clonotype: The antigen is unknown.

The rearrangement uses TRBV5-1 and TRBJ2-2, with 8 bases that match TRBD1. The sequenced sample consisted of blood. The TCR sequence derives from a man aged 35-49 years with Graves' hyperthyroidism that later progressed to Graves' ophthalmopathy. CDR3 residues: CASSRRGPDGELFF. The CDR3, as DNA: TGCGCCAGCAGCCGCAGGGGGCCTGACGGGGAGCTGTTTTTT. Full variable domain (missing parts from reference TRBV5-1 and TRBJ2-2): KAGVTQTPRYLIKTRGQQVTLSCSPISGHRSVSWYQQTPGQGLQFLFEYFSETQRNKGNFPGRFSGRQFSNSRSEMNVSTLELGDSALYLCASSRRGPDGELFFGEGSRLTVL.